This T cell receptor beta chain derives from a study of blood T cells in healthy people across ages. The donors, healthy Caucasians from Russia, were aged roughly 6 to 100. V was shortened by 6 bases and J by 1 base, with 8 bases between the two germline ends. Germline CDR1 SEHNR, CDR2 FQNEAQ (reference sequence). This CDR3 spans 13 amino acids. Alongside a J-beta primer mix, a sample-barcoded 5' primer served in a second PCR lasting 7 to 11 cycles. With 12 random nucleotides, a template-switch adaptor tagged each individual cDNA molecule. MiXCR, run by TCRdb on the 5' RACE reads, gives a single entry per CDR3 protein. The table shows 600,000 or so distinct CDR3 sequences, with around half occurring only once.

V and J are TRBV7-9 and TRBJ2-3; D is possibly TRBD2 (5 bases). This receptor was taken from a man older than 75 in good health. The sequenced sample was blood. CDR3 coding DNA: TGTGCCAGCAGGACGGAGGGCACAGATACGCAGTATTTT. It yields the protein CASRTEGTDTQYF.